This T cell receptor (beta chain) was recovered during a study of human versus mouse CDR3 diversity and MHC coevolution. The length of the CDR3 is 15 residues. The J segment lost 6 bases and the V segment lost 1 base, leaving 3 bases of the junction unmatched. CDR1 and CDR2 from the germline V gene are SEHNR and FQNEAQ (reference sequence). Whole-study results and caveats: Clonal inequality was lowest in most of the three human donors.

On this clone: What it binds is unknown.

This table comes from immunoSEQ multiplex PCR, and its TCRdb copy is limited to in-frame clones, with some not included. The table includes about 60,000 clones, around 94% detected once. The chain couples TRBV7-9 to TRBJ2-1; TRBD2 matches 10 bases. The sequence came from a person between 60 and 70 years old in good health. The sequencing input was naive CD4+ T cells from blood. Specified subset: CD45RO-negative CD62L-positive naive CD4 T cells. The CDR3 is CASSLVAGGANEQFF. CDR3 sequence (DNA): TGTGCCAGCAGCTTAGTAGCGGGAGGAGCCAATGAGCAGTTCTTC.